A selection of T cell receptor beta chains follows, all from one sample in a study of neoadjuvant nivolumab and ipilimumab in lung cancer. The data were produced by immunoSEQ multiplex PCR, yet TCRdb's version contains in-frame clones alone and is incomplete. Of 39,000 or so clones listed, nearly 90% were seen once; the top ten hold approximately 3.4%. The sequencing here drew on peripheral blood, taken before neoadjuvant nivolumab, alone or with ipilimumab. The receptors shown here come from an adult with non-small cell lung cancer. The CDR3 runs from the conserved cysteine through the conserved F or W. Fields, in order: D gene, V gene, J gene, clone size, CDR3 protein, CDR3 DNA. The D gene is left open where the match is weak. Part of the rows lack a size; the others show once, few, many or a class for expanded clones.

.	TRBV5-6	TRBJ1-5	.	CASSLGGGGSNQPQHF	TGTGCCAGCAGCTTGGGGGGCGGGGGTAGCAATCAGCCCCAGCATTTT
.	TRBV29-1	TRBJ2-1	.	CSVVKTGKGPNDEQFF	TGCAGCGTTGTGAAGACCGGGAAGGGTCCGAACGATGAGCAGTTCTTC
.	TRBV18	TRBJ1-3	.	CASSPNRSGNTIYF	TGTGCCAGCTCACCCAACCGCTCTGGAAACACCATATATTTT
TRBD1	TRBV2	TRBJ2-3	.	CASRATGTGADTQYF	TGTGCCAGCAGGGCGACCGGGACAGGGGCAGATACGCAGTATTTT
.	TRBV7-6	TRBJ2-3	.	CASSLAEDTQYF	TGTGCCAGCAGCTTAGCGGAGGATACGCAGTATTTT
TRBD1	TRBV18	TRBJ1-5	.	CASSLGTANQPQHF	TGTGCCAGCTCACTGGGGACAGCCAATCAGCCCCAGCATTTT
TRBD2	TRBV11-2	TRBJ2-1	.	CASSPRTSGTFNEQFF	TGTGCCAGCAGCCCAAGGACTAGCGGGACGTTCAATGAGCAGTTCTTC
.	TRBV30	TRBJ2-1	.	CAWRRYNEQFF	TGTGCCTGGAGACGGTACAATGAGCAGTTCTTC
.	TRBV6-5	TRBJ2-3	.	CASSYSGRADTQYF	TGTGCCAGCAGTTACTCTGGGCGGGCAGATACGCAGTATTTT
TRBD2	TRBV15	TRBJ2-7	once	CATSRGRAGGSYEQYF	TGTGCCACCAGCAGAGGCCGAGCGGGAGGGTCCTACGAGCAGTACTTC
TRBD2	TRBV19	TRBJ2-1	.	CASSIRFSGSFTNEQFF	TGTGCCAGTAGTATTAGGTTTAGCGGGAGTTTCACGAATGAGCAGTTCTTC
.	TRBV4-1	TRBJ1-5	.	CASSQGGIPQHF	TGCGCCAGCAGCCAAGGGGGCATACCCCAGCATTTT
.	TRBV7-9	TRBJ2-1	.	CASMVGGSNEQFF	TGTGCCAGCATGGTCGGAGGTTCCAATGAGCAGTTCTTC
.	TRBV2	TRBJ2-5	.	CASSEVVETQYF	TGTGCCAGCAGTGAAGTGGTAGAGACCCAGTACTTC
.	TRBV5-8	TRBJ2-7	.	CASSPRQVYEQYF	TGTGCCAGCAGTCCCCGACAGGTCTACGAGCAGTACTTC
.	TRBV7-3	TRBJ2-5	once	CASSPDGRGRGETQYF	TGTGCCAGCAGCCCCGACGGCCGGGGGCGAGGGGAGACCCAGTACTTC
.	TRBV5-5	TRBJ2-2	.	CASSLVWRDGYTGELFF	TGTGCCAGCAGCTTGGTTTGGCGGGACGGGTACACCGGGGAGCTGTTTTTT
.	TRBV9	TRBJ1-4	.	CASSAGGPSNEKLFF	TGTGCCAGCAGCGCTGGGGGACCAAGTAATGAAAAACTGTTTTTT
.	TRBV29-1	TRBJ2-1	.	CSVEKFRESNNEQFF	TGCAGCGTTGAAAAATTCCGGGAGTCCAACAATGAGCAGTTCTTC
TRBD2	TRBV29-1	TRBJ2-3	once	CSARTSGDTQYF	TGCAGCGCACGGACTAGCGGAGATACGCAGTATTTT